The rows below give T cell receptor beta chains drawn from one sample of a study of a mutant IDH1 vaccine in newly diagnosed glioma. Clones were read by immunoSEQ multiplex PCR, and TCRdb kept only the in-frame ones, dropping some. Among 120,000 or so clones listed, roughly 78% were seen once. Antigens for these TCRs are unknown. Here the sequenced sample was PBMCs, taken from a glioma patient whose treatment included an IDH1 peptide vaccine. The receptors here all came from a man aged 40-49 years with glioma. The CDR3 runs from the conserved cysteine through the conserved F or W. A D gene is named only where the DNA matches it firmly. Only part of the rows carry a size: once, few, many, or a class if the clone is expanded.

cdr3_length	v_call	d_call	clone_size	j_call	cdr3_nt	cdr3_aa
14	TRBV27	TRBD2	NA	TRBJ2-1	TGTGCCAGCAGTTCTAGCGGGAGTGGGGATGAGCAGTTCTTC	CASSSSGSGDEQFF
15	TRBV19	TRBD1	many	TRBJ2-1	TGTGCCAGTAGTCCGGGACAGGGATCCTACAATGAGCAGTTCTTC	CASSPGQGSYNEQFF
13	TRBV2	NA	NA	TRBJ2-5	TGTGCCAGCAGCTTAGCGGCGGGGGAGACCCAGTACTTC	CASSLAAGETQYF
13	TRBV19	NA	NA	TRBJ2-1	TGTGCCAGTAGTCCAACTAGTTTGAATGAGCAGTTCTTC	CASSPTSLNEQFF
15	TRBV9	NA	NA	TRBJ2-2	TGTGCCAGCAGCGTAGCTAGCTACAACACCGGGGAGCTGTTTTTT	CASSVASYNTGELFF
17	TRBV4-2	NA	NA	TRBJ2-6	TGTGCCAGCAGCCATCCTACGGGTAGCTCTGGGGCCAACGTCCTGACTTTC	CASSHPTGSSGANVLTF
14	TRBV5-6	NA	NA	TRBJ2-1	TGTGCCAGCACCGTCGCTGGGACTGGGAATGAGCAGTTCTTC	CASTVAGTGNEQFF
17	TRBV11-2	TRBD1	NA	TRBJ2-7	TGTGCCAGCAGCTTAACATCGCAGGGGGCTAACTCCTACGAGCAGTACTTC	CASSLTSQGANSYEQYF
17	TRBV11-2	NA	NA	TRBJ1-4	TGTGCCAGCAGCTTAAGAGGAGCTACTGCAACTAATGAAAAACTGTTTTTT	CASSLRGATATNEKLFF
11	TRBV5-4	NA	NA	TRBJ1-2	TGTGCCAGCCGCTGGGAGGGGAGCTACACCTTC	CASRWEGSYTF
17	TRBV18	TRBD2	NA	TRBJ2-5	TGTGCCAGCTCACCACGATCGGGCGGGAGCCAGCAAGAGACCCAGTACTTC	CASSPRSGGSQQETQYF
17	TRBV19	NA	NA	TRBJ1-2	TGTGCCAGTAGTACCATCAGAACACCTGCAATAGACTATGGCTACACCTTC	CASSTIRTPAIDYGYTF
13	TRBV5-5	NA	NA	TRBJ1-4	TGTGCCAGCAGCTTGTGGGGCGGTGAAAAACTGTTTTTT	CASSLWGGEKLFF
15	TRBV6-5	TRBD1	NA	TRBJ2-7	TGTGCCAGCAGTTATTTGGCAGGGGGCGCCCACGAGCAGTACTTC	CASSYLAGGAHEQYF
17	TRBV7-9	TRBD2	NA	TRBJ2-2	TGTGCCAGCAGTCTAGGACTAGCGGGAGAAGGAACCGGGGAGCTGTTTTTT	CASSLGLAGEGTGELFF
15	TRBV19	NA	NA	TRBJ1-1	TGTGCCAGTAGGATTCACAATGCCGGCGACACTGAAGCTTTCTTT	CASRIHNAGDTEAFF
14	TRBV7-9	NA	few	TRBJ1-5	TGTGCCAGCAGCTTAGACGGTAGCAATCAGCCCCAGCATTTT	CASSLDGSNQPQHF
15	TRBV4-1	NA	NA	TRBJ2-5	TGCGCCAGCAGCGACGGACTGGTGTACCAAGAGACCCAGTACTTC	CASSDGLVYQETQYF
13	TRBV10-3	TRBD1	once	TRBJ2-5	TGTGCCATCATGGGACAGGGGGCAGAGACCCAGTACTTC	CAIMGQGAETQYF
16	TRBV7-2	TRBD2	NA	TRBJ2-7	TGTGCCAGCAGCACCCTCAGCGGGGGTTTCTCCTACGAGCAGTACTTC	CASSTLSGGFSYEQYF
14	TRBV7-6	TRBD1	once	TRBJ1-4	TGTGCCAGCAGCTCCGGGACAGGGTTTGAAAAACTGTTTTTT	CASSSGTGFEKLFF
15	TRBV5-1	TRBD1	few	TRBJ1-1	TGCGCCAGCAGCCCACAGGGGGGGATGAACACTGAAGCTTTCTTT	CASSPQGGMNTEAFF
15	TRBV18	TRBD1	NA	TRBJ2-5	TGTGCCAGCTCCCCAAGGACAGGGCTGCAAGAGACCCAGTACTTC	CASSPRTGLQETQYF
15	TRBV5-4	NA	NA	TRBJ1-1	TGTGCCAGCAGCCCCCGGGACGGCATGAACACTGAAGCTTTCTTT	CASSPRDGMNTEAFF
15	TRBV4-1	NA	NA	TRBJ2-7	TGCGCCAGCAGCCAAGAGGGAGCGGACCCTTACGAGCAGTACTTC	CASSQEGADPYEQYF
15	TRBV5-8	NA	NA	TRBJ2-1	TGTGCCAGCTGGGGCGGATCAGTGTTTTCCGATGAGCAGTTCTTC	CASWGGSVFSDEQFF
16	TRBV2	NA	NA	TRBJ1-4	TGTGCCAGCAGTGAGGCGGGGAAACGGTCTAATGAAAAACTGTTTTTT	CASSEAGKRSNEKLFF
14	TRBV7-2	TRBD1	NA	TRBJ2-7	TGTGCCAGCAGCTTAGAAGGGACAGGCTACGAGCAGTACTTC	CASSLEGTGYEQYF
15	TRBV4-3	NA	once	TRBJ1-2	TGCGCCAGCAGCCAAGAGGACAGTTTATACTATGGCTACACCTTC	CASSQEDSLYYGYTF
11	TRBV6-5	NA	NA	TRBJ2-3	TGTGCCAGCAGTTCCACAGATACGCAGTATTTT	CASSSTDTQYF
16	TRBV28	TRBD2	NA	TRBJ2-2	TGTGCCAGCAGTTTATTAGCGGGAGGGCGCACCGGGGAGCTGTTTTTT	CASSLLAGGRTGELFF
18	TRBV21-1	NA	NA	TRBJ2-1	TGTGCCAGCTCTACCCAGGGGAGCAGGTGGGGCTCCTACAATGAGCAGTTCTTC	CASSTQGSRWGSYNEQFF
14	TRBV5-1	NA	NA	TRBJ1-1	TGCGCCAGCAGCTTGGGGTGGGGTCGGACTGAAGCTTTCTTT	CASSLGWGRTEAFF
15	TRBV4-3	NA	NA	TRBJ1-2	TGCGCCAGCAGCCAGGACTGGGACGGGAAGGGAGGCTACACCTTC	CASSQDWDGKGGYTF
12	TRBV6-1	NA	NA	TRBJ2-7	TGTGCCAGCAGTGAAGAAGGGTACGAGCAGTACTTC	CASSEEGYEQYF
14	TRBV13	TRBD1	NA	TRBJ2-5	TGTGCCAGCAGCTTAGGAACAGGGGGGGAGACCCAGTACTTC	CASSLGTGGETQYF
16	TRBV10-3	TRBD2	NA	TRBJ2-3	TGTGCCATCAGTGATTGGGGACTAGCGGGTTCAGATACGCAGTATTTT	CAISDWGLAGSDTQYF
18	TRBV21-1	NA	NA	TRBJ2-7	TGTGCCAGCAGCAAGTGGTTGATCGGCAGGGACGGAATCTACGAGCAGTACTTC	CASSKWLIGRDGIYEQYF
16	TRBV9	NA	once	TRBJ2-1	TGTGCCAGCAGCGCTGTACCTGGCCGCTCCTACAATGAGCAGTTCTTC	CASSAVPGRSYNEQFF
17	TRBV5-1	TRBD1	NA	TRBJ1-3	TGCGCCAGCAGCTCCGGACCGGGACAGGGGGTTGGGAACACCATATATTTT	CASSSGPGQGVGNTIYF
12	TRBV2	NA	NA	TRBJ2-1	TGTGCCAGCAGTGTAGGGGTCAACGAGCAGTTCTTC	CASSVGVNEQFF
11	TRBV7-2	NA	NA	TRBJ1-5	TGTGCCAGCAGCCTCGAGGGGCCCCAGCATTTT	CASSLEGPQHF
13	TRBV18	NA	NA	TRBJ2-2	TGTGCCAGCTCCCCACTAGGCACCGGGGAGCTGTTTTTT	CASSPLGTGELFF
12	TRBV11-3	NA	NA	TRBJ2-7	TGTGCCAGCAGCCTCGCACATGGGGGCGGGGTGTTC	CASSLAHGGGVF
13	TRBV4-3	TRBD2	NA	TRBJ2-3	TGCGCCAGCAGCCAGGCTAGCGGGGGTACGCAGTATTTT	CASSQASGGTQYF
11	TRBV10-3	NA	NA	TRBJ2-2	TGTGCCATCAGCAACACCGGGGAGCTGTTTTTT	CAISNTGELFF